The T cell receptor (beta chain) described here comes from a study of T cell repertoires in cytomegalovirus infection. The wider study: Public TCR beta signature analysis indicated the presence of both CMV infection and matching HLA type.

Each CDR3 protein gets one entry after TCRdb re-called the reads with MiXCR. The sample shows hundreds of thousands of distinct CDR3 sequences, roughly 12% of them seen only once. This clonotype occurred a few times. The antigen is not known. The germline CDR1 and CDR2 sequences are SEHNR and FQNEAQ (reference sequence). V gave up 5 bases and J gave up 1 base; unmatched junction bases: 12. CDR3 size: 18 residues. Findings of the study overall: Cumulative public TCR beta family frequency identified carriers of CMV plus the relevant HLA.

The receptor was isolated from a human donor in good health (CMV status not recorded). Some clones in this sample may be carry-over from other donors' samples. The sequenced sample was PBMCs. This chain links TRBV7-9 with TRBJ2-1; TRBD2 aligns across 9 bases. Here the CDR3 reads CASSGWTGGGGSYNEQFF. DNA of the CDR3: TGTGCCAGCAGCGGCTGGACCGGCGGGGGGGGGTCCTACAATGAGCAGTTCTTC.